The 28 T cell receptor beta chains below come from one sample, sequenced in a study of blood T cell repertoires in COVID-19. Sequenced by immunoSEQ multiplex PCR; TCRdb stores in-frame clones only, minus some. The sample has some 150,000 clones, 70% to 85% seen once. Sequencing was performed on PBMCs or T cells enriched from blood (not recorded which). Receptors originate from a man aged 50 to 59 who had recovered from COVID-19.

V and J are TRBV7-9 and TRBJ1-1, with TRBD1 as a possible D gene (5 bases). CDR3 length equals 14 residues. V lost 5 bases and J lost 10, with 20 bases in between. The V gene's germline CDR1 is SEHNR and CDR2 FQNEAQ (reference sequence). The CDR3 DNA follows: TGTGCCAGCAGCCCAACCACAGGCTTCGGCGGAGCTTTCTTT. This codes for CASSPTTGFGGAFF.

The genes are TRBV11-2 and TRBJ1-6, with TRBD1 matching over 7 bases. V dropped 1 base and J dropped 7; count of bases not matched to a gene: 7. Germline CDR1 and CDR2: SGHAT and FQNNGV. The CDR3 length is 16 residues. The CDR3 protein is CASSLVGQLSNSPLHF. The CDR3 nucleotides are TGTGCCAGCAGCTTAGTGGGACAGTTGTCAAATTCACCCCTCCACTTT. Complete variable domain (other parts from reference TRBV11-2 and TRBJ1-6): EAGVAQSPRYKIIEKRQSVAFWCNPISGHATLYWYQQILGQGPKLLIQFQNNGVVDDSQLPKDRFSAERLKGVDSTLKIQPAKLEDSAVYLCASSLVGQLSNSPLHFGNGTRLTVT.

The CDR3 spells CASSQFRPVETYNSPLHF. The DNA for the CDR3 is TGCGCCAGCAGCCAATTCCGCCCGGTAGAAACCTATAATTCACCCCTCCACTTT. The rearrangement links TRBV4-1 to TRBJ1-6; no definite D call. The CDR3 has 18 residues. The germline V gene encodes CDR1 MGHRA and CDR2 YSYEKL. Trimming cost V 2 bases and J 2 bases, with 16 bases left between them.

V is TRBV5-4 and J is TRBJ2-1; a weak D match, TRBD2 (7 bases). The length of the CDR3 is 15 residues. Germline V gene lookup returns CDR1 SGHNT and CDR2 YYREEE (reference sequence). Trimming took 4 bases from V and 4 from J, leaving 15 bases between them. The CDR3 loop is CASSLEGGVYNEQFF. CDR3 sequence (DNA): TGTGCCAGCAGCCTGGAGGGGGGGGTGTACAATGAGCAGTTCTTC.

This chain connects TRBV7-9 to TRBJ1-1, with D maybe TRBD1 (5 bases). CDR3 size: 14 residues. Germline CDR1 is SEHNR and CDR2 is FQNEAQ (reference sequence). With 3 bases removed from V and 0 bases from J, the gap between germline ends came to 8 bases. CDR3 in DNA: TGTGCCAGCAGCTTTTTAGGGGTGAACACTGAAGCTTTCTTT. Protein sequence: CASSFLGVNTEAFF.

The chain joins TRBV3-1 (or the pseudogene TRBV3-2) to TRBJ2-1; no clear D gene. The germline gives CDR1 LGHDT, CDR2 YNNKEL (reference sequence). The CDR3 is made up of 12 amino acids. Trimming cost V 1 base and J 9 bases, with 7 bases left between them. The CDR3 region is CASSQGPVEQFF. CDR3 coding DNA: TGTGCCAGCAGCCAAGGTCCCGTTGAGCAGTTCTTC.

The chain has TRBV5-1 and TRBJ2-7; maybe TRBD1 (6 bases). CDR3 length equals 15 residues. With 4 bases removed from V and 2 bases from J, the gap between germline ends came to 16 bases. In germline, CDR1 is SGHRS, CDR2 YFSETQ. CDR3 in amino acids: CASSHRDTLAYEQYF. CDR3 in DNA: TGCGCCAGCAGCCACCGGGACACCTTAGCCTACGAGCAGTACTTC.

The chain joins TRBV19 to TRBJ2-7, with D possibly TRBD1 on 6 matching bases. Trimming left V 3 bases short and J 4 bases short, with 16 bases between. Germline V CDR1 and CDR2: LNHDA, SQIVND (reference sequence). This CDR3 contains 15 residues. The CDR3 region has the DNA TGTGCCAGTAGTATGGGCAGGGGCTCCTTGTACGAGCAGTACTTC. It is translated as CASSMGRGSLYEQYF.

The sample holds one count of this clone. The chain has TRBV6-5 and TRBJ2-7; TRBD1 matches at 7 bases. CDR1 is MNHEY and CDR2 is SVGAGI in the germline V gene. This CDR3 is built from 14 residues. V gave up 7 bases and J gave up 0 bases; unmatched junction bases: 6. CDR3 nucleotide sequence: TGTGCCAGCATAGAAAGGGGGCGCTCCTACGAGCAGTACTTC. Protein: CASIERGRSYEQYF.

The V call is TRBV11-1, the J call TRBJ2-5, with a weak D call TRBD2 (5 bases). V was cut by 4 bases and J by 4 bases, with 13 bases left in between. This CDR3 spans 14 amino acids. Germline CDR1 and CDR2: SGHAT and FQDESV (reference sequence). The CDR3 DNA reads TGTGCCAGCAGCTCAGGACTCCCGGGAGAGACCCAGTACTTC. This translates into CASSSGLPGETQYF.

The rearrangement uses TRBV7-9 and TRBJ2-1; 12 nucleotides align to TRBD2. Germline lookup yields CDR1 SEHNR and CDR2 FQNEAQ (reference sequence). The trim removed 4 bases at V and 5 bases at J, leaving 6 bases unmatched. This CDR3 is built from 16 residues. The CDR3 protein is CASSSKTSGGHNEQFF. The CDR3 coding sequence is TGTGCCAGCAGCTCCAAGACTAGCGGGGGCCACAATGAGCAGTTCTTC.

The chain employs TRBV7-3 and TRBJ2-1; 8 bases fit TRBD1. Germline lookup yields CDR1 SGHTA and CDR2 FQGTGA. The CDR3 extends over 15 amino acids. After removal of 5 bases from V and 4 bases from J, the junction contained 7 bases not matched to a gene. CDR3 coding DNA: TGTGCCAGCAGCCCCACAGGGGGTCCGTACAATGAGCAGTTCTTC. This gives the protein CASSPTGGPYNEQFF.

This rearrangement joins TRBV7-2 to TRBJ1-4; 7 bases match TRBD1. Germline V gene sequence: CDR1 SGHTA, CDR2 FQGNSA. The CDR3 contains 15 residues. After removal of 3 bases from V and 7 bases from J, the junction contained 8 bases not matched to a gene. The CDR3 region is CASSLRQGGGEKLFF. The CDR3 nucleotides read TGTGCCAGCAGCTTGCGGCAGGGGGGCGGTGAAAAACTGTTTTTT.

The chain uses TRBV5-1 and TRBJ2-1; 9 bases align to TRBD1. Trimming cost V 6 bases and J 8 bases; bases outside gene matches: 12. Germline V gene data show CDR1 as SGHRS and CDR2 as YFSETQ. The CDR3 contains 15 residues. In DNA, the CDR3 is TGCGCCAGCACCTCAGGACAGGGGAGTTTCGATGAGCAGTTCTTC. As protein: CASTSGQGSFDEQFF.

The chain couples TRBV6-5 to TRBJ1-6; 9 positions agree with TRBD1. With 6 bases clipped from V and 14 bases from J, the junction kept 11 bases outside the gene matches. The CDR3 covers 14 residues. CDR1 MNHEY and CDR2 SVGAGI come from the germline V gene. The CDR3 DNA sequence: TGTGCCAGCAGGACCGGGACAGGGACCTCTTCCCTCCACTTT. Translated: CASRTGTGTSSLHF.

V usage is TRBV6-1 and J usage is TRBJ1-3, with 10 bases fitting TRBD1. The CDR3 length is 17 residues. Germline V lookup: CDR1 MNHNS, CDR2 SASEGT. V lost 4 bases and J lost 4; bases outside the gene matches: 10. The CDR3 sequence is CASSATPGQGRGNTIYF. In DNA, the CDR3 is TGTGCCAGCAGTGCCACTCCGGGACAGGGGCGCGGAAACACCATATATTTT.

The chain combines TRBV29-1 with TRBJ1-5; 7 bases are a match to TRBD1. The CDR3 sequence is 15 residues long. CDR1 and CDR2 from the germline V gene are SQVTM and ANQGSEA. The V gene end was trimmed by 5 bases and the J gene end by 4 bases; junction bases not matched to a gene: 11. The chain's CDR3 is CSVRDSLARNQPQHF. The CDR3 bases are TGCAGCGTTCGGGACAGCTTGGCCCGGAATCAGCCCCAGCATTTT.

This chain joins TRBV6-5 and TRBJ1-5; TRBD1 aligns across 8 bases. This CDR3 contains 15 residues. V dropped 4 bases and J dropped 5; count of bases not matched to a gene: 7. Germline V gene lookup returns CDR1 MNHEY and CDR2 SVGAGI. CDR3 sequence reads: CASSSTGGGHQPQHF. As DNA, the CDR3 is TGTGCCAGCAGTTCTACAGGGGGTGGCCATCAGCCCCAGCATTTT.

The chain is built from TRBV6-5 and TRBJ1-3; 9 bases match TRBD1. CDR1 is MNHEY, CDR2 SVGAGI, per germline. The CDR3 is made up of 15 amino acids. Losses at the gene ends were 7 bases for V and 4 bases for J; bases not matched to a gene: 8. The CDR3 loop is CASIAGTGNGNTIYF. For the CDR3, the DNA is TGTGCCAGCATTGCCGGGACAGGGAACGGAAACACCATATATTTT.

The chain uses TRBV7-8 and TRBJ2-3; TRBD2 aligns across 8 bases. CDR3 length equals 18 residues. Per the germline V gene, CDR1 is SGHVS and CDR2 is FQNEAQ. V was pared by 5 bases and J by 5 bases, with 18 bases of the junction left unmatched. CDR3 protein: CASSHQGRLAGGQDTQYF. The DNA for the CDR3 is TGTGCCAGCAGCCATCAGGGGCGATTGGCGGGGGGTCAAGATACGCAGTATTTT.

Regarding this clone: The junction departs from germline at one end; a sequencing error may be responsible. The chain combines TRBV7-7 with TRBJ2-2; D possibly corresponds to TRBD2 (5 bases). Per the germline V gene, CDR1 is SSHAT and CDR2 is FNYEAQ (reference sequence). This CDR3 comprises 15 residues. The CDR3 DNA sequence: TGTGCTAGCACCCCTTCCCCCTCGGAGGCCGGGGAGCTGTTTTTT. Its protein product is CASTPSPSEAGELFF.

The sample holds a few counts of this clone. The V and J genes are TRBV18 and TRBJ1-1, with 7 bases that match TRBD1. Germline V gene sequence: CDR1 KGHSH, CDR2 LQKENI. With 3 bases clipped from V and 0 bases from J, the junction kept 7 bases outside the gene matches. The CDR3 loop spans 16 amino acids. This chain's CDR3 is CASSPLLTGVNTEAFF. The CDR3 nucleotides read TGTGCCAGCTCACCCCTACTCACAGGGGTGAACACTGAAGCTTTCTTT.

This rearrangement joins TRBV18 to TRBJ1-2; no reliable D call. The V and J ends lost 1 base and 6 bases respectively, with 21 bases between them. This CDR3 region has 17 residues. Germline-derived CDR1 and CDR2 are KGHSH and LQKENI. The CDR3 coding sequence is TGTGCCAGCTCACCACTTGTGAGGGTACCTCGCGTGCATGGCTACACCTTC. Protein: CASSPLVRVPRVHGYTF.

This clone has only a few counts. The V and J genes are TRBV9 and TRBJ1-2, with D perhaps TRBD1 (6 bases). This CDR3 is built from 15 residues. Trimming took off 4 bases at V and 4 bases at J, with 17 bases between the two ends. The germline V gene has CDR1 SGDLS and CDR2 YYNGEE. The CDR3 nucleotides read TGTGCCAGCAGCCCATTCGGGGGGCCTTTCTATGGCTACACCTTC. It specifies CASSPFGGPFYGYTF.

The genes are TRBV6-4 and TRBJ1-2, with D perhaps TRBD1 (6 bases). Trimming cost V 4 bases and J 8 bases, with 14 bases left between them. This CDR3 comprises 13 residues. The germline CDR1 and CDR2 sequences are MRHNA and SNTAGT. DNA for the CDR3: TGTGCCAGCAGTGTCACAGGGAATGAAGGCTACACCTTC. Encoded protein: CASSVTGNEGYTF.

This sequence joins TRBV7-6 and TRBJ2-6; the match to TRBD1 covers 9 bases. The germline gives CDR1 SGHVS, CDR2 FNYEAQ. After removal of 3 bases from V and 0 bases from J, the junction contained 6 bases not matched to a gene. This CDR3 is 18 amino acids long. CDR3 coding DNA: TGTGCCAGCAGCTTGGAACAGGGGGCCGGCTCTGGGGCCAACGTCCTGACTTTC. Its translation is CASSLEQGAGSGANVLTF.

This chain links TRBV5-1 with TRBJ1-4, with TRBD1 identical over 8 bases. The germline gives CDR1 SGHRS, CDR2 YFSETQ. The CDR3 runs to 18 residues. The ends lost 4 bases at V and 0 bases at J; junction bases unmatched: 11. The CDR3 loop is CASSPWTGKSSTNEKLFF. The CDR3 DNA follows: TGCGCCAGCAGCCCCTGGACAGGGAAGTCTTCAACTAATGAAAAACTGTTTTTT.

The chain employs TRBV30 and TRBJ1-5; D is ambiguous. The CDR3 runs 13 residues. V lost 3 bases, J lost 4 bases, and 10 bases lay in between. CDR1 and CDR2 from the germline V gene are GTSNPN and SVGIG (reference sequence). CDR3 loop: CAWRGQANQPQHF. In nucleotides, the CDR3 is TGTGCCTGGAGAGGCCAGGCAAATCAGCCCCAGCATTTT.